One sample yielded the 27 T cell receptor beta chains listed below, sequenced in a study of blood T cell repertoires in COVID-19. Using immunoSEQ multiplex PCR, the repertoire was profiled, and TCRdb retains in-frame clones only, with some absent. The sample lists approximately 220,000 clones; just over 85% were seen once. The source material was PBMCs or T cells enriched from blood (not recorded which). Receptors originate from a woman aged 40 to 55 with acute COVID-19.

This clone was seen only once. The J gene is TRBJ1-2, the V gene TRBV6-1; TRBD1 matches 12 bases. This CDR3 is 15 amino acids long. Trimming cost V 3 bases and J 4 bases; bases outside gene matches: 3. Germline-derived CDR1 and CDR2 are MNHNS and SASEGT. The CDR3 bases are TGTGCCAGCAGTGACGGGACAGGGGGCGGCTATGGCTACACCTTC. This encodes CASSDGTGGGYGYTF.

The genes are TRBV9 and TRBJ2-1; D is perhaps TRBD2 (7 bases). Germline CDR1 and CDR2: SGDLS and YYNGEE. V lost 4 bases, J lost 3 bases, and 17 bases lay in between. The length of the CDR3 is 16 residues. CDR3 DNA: TGTGCCAGCAGCCCCCAATGGCGGGGGCTCTACAATGAGCAGTTCTTC. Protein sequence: CASSPQWRGLYNEQFF.

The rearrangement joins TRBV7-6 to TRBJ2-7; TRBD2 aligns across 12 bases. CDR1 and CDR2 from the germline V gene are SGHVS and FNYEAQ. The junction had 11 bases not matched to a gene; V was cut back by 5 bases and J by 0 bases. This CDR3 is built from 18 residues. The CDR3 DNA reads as TGTGCCAGCAGCGCACTAGCGGGGGGCCACCCTAGCTCCTACGAGCAGTACTTC. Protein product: CASSALAGGHPSSYEQYF.

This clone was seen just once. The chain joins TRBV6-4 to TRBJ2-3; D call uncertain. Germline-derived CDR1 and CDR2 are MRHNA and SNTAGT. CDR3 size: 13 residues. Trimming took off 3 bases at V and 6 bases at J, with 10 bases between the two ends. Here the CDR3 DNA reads TGTGCCAGCAGTGAGGTTAGCTGGGATACGCAGTATTTT. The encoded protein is CASSEVSWDTQYF.

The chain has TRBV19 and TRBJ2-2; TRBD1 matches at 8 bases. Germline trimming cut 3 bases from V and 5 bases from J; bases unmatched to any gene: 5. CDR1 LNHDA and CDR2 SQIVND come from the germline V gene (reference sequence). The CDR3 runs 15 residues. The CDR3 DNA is TGTGCCAGTAGTATTGGACAGGGATGGACCGGGGAGCTGTTTTTT. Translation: CASSIGQGWTGELFF. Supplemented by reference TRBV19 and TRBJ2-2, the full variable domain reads DGGITQSPKYLFRKEGQNVTLSCEQNLNHDAMYWYRQDPGQGLRLIYYSQIVNDFQKGDIAEGYSVSREKKESFPLTVTSAQKNPTAFYLCASSIGQGWTGELFFGEGSRLTVL.

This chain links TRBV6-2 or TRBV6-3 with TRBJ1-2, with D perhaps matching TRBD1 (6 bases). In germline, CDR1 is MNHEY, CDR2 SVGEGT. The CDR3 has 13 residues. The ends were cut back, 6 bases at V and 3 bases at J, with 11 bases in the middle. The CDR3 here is CASSNRQDYGYTF. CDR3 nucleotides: TGTGCCAGCAGCAACCGACAGGACTATGGCTACACCTTC.

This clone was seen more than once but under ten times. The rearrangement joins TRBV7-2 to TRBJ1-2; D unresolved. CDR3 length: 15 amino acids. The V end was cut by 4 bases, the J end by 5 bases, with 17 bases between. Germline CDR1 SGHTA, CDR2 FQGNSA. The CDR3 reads CASSYGVSNPYGYTF. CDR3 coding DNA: TGTGCCAGCAGCTACGGAGTATCCAACCCATATGGCTACACCTTC.

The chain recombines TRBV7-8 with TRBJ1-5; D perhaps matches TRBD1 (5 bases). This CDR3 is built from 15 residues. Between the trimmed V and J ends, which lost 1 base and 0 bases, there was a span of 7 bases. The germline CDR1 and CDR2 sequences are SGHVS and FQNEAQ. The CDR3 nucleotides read TGTGCCAGCAGCTTAGTAGGGGATAGCAATCAGCCCCAGCATTTT. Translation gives CASSLVGDSNQPQHF.

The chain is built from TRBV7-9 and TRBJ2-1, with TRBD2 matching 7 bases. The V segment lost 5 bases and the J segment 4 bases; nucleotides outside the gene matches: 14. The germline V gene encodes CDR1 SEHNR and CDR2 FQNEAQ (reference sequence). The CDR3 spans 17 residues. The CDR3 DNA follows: TGTGCCAGCAGCCCCCCCAACGCGGGGGACTTGTACAATGAGCAGTTCTTC. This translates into CASSPPNAGDLYNEQFF.

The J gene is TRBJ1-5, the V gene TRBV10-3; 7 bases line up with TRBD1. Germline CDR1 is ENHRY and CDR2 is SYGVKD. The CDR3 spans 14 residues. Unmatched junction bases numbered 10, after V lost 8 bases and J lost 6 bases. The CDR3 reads CAIGDTGDGQPQHF. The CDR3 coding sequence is TGTGCCATCGGGGATACAGGGGATGGTCAGCCCCAGCATTTT.

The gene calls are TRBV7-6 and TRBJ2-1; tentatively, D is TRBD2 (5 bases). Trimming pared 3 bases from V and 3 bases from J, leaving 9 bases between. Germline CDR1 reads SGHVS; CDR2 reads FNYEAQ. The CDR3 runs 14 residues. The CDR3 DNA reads TGTGCCAGCAGCTTCGGGGAAGGCTACAATGAGCAGTTCTTC. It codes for CASSFGEGYNEQFF.

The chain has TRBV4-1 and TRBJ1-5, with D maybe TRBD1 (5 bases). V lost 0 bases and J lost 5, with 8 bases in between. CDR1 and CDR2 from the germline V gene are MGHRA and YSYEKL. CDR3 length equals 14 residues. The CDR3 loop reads CASSQEEGYQPQHF. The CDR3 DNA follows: TGCGCCAGCAGCCAAGAGGAGGGGTATCAGCCCCAGCATTTT.

The CDR3 reads CASSIPRFSRNTGELFF. The DNA of the CDR3 is TGTGCCAGTAGTATACCCCGGTTTAGCCGGAACACCGGGGAGCTGTTTTTT. The V and J genes are TRBV19 and TRBJ2-2; D is undetermined. The V and J ends lost 2 bases and 1 base respectively, with 14 bases between them. The germline V gene encodes CDR1 LNHDA and CDR2 SQIVND (reference sequence). CDR3 length: 17 amino acids.

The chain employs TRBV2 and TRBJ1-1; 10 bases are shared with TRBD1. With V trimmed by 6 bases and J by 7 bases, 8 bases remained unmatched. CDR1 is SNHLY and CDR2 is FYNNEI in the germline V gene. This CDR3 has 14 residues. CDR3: CASRERTGGYEAFF. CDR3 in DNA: TGTGCCAGCAGGGAAAGGACAGGGGGTTATGAAGCTTTCTTT.

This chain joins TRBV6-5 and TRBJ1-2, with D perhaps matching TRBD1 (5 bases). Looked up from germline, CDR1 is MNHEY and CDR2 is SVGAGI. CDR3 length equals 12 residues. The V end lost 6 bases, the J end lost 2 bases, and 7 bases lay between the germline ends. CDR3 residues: CASRSGNYGYTF. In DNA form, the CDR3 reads TGTGCCAGCAGGTCAGGGAACTATGGCTACACCTTC.

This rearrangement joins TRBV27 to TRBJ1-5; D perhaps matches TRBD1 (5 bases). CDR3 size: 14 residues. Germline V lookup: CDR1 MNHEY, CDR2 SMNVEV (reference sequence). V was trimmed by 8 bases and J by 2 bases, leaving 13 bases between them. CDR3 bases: TGTGCCAGCCGCCCTCAAGGGGGCAATCAGCCCCAGCATTTT. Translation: CASRPQGGNQPQHF.

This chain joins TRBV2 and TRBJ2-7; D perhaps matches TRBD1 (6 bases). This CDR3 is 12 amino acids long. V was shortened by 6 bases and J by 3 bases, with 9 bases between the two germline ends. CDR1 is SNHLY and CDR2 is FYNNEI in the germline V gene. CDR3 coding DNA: TGTGCCAGCAGCCAGACAGGCTACGAGCAGTACTTC. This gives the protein CASSQTGYEQYF.

The CDR3 here is CASRLQGTGSYEQYF. CDR3 DNA: TGTGCCAGCAGATTGCAAGGGACAGGATCCTACGAGCAGTACTTC. The V and J genes are TRBV13 and TRBJ2-7; the match to TRBD1 covers 8 bases. Germline V gene sequence: CDR1 PRHDT, CDR2 FYEKMQ (reference sequence). The V and J ends lost 6 bases and 1 base, in that order; junction bases with no gene match: 8. This CDR3 region has 15 residues.

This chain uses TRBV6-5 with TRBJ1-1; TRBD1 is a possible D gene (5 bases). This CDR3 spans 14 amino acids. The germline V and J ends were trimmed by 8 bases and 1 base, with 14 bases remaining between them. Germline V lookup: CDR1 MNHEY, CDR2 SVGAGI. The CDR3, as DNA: TGTGCCAGCGGCTCCCTAACAGGGAACACTGAAGCTTTCTTT. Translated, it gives CASGSLTGNTEAFF.

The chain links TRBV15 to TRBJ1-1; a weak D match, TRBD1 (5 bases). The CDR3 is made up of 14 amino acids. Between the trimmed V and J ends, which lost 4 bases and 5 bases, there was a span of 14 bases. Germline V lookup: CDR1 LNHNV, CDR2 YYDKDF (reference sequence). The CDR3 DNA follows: TGTGCCACCAGCATCCTCAGGGATATAACTGAAGCTTTCTTT. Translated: CATSILRDITEAFF.

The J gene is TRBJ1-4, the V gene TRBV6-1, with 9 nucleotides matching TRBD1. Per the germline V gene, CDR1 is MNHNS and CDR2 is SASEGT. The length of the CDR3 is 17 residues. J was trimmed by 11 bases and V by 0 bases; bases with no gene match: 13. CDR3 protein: CASSEARLVTGGSKLFF. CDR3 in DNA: TGTGCCAGCAGTGAAGCGCGTTTGGTAACAGGGGGCTCCAAACTGTTTTTT.

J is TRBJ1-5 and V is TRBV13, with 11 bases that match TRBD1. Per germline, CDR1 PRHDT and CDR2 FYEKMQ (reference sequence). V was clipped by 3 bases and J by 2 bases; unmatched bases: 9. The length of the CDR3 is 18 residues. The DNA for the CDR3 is TGTGCCAGCAGCTTGTCCGGGACAGGGGGTTTACGCAATCAGCCCCAGCATTTT. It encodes CASSLSGTGGLRNQPQHF.

CDR3: CASSWPPGPGELFF. CDR3 nucleotide sequence: TGTGCCAGCAGCTGGCCCCCGGGTCCCGGGGAGCTGTTTTTT. V and J are TRBV7-2 and TRBJ2-2; D call uncertain. CDR3 size: 14 residues. The V and J ends lost 4 bases and 6 bases respectively, with 12 bases between them. From germline, CDR1 is SGHTA and CDR2 FQGNSA.

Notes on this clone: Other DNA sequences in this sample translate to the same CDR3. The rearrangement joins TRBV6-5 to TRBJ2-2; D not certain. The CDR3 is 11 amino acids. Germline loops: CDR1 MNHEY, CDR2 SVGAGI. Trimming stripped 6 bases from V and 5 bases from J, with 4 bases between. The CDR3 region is CASSSTGELFF. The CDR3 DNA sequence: TGTGCCAGCAGCTCTACCGGGGAGCTGTTTTTT.

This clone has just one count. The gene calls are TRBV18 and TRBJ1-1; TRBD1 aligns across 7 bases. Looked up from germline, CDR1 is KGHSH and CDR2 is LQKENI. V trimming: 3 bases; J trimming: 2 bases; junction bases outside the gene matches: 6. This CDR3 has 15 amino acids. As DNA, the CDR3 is TGTGCCAGCTCACCTAGGACAGGTACTAACACTGAAGCTTTCTTT. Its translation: CASSPRTGTNTEAFF.

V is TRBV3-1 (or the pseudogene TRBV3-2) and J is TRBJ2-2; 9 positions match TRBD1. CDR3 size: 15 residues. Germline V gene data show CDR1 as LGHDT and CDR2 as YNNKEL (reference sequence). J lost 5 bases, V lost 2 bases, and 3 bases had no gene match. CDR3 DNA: TGTGCCAGCAGCCAAACCGGGACAGGGACCGGGGAGCTGTTTTTT. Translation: CASSQTGTGTGELFF.

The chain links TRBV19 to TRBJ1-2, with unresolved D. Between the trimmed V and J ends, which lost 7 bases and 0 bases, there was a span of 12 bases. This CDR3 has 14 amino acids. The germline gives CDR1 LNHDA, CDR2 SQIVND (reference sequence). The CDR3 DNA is TGTGCCAGTACTGTCGGCGGGGCTAACTATGGCTACACCTTC. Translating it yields CASTVGGANYGYTF.